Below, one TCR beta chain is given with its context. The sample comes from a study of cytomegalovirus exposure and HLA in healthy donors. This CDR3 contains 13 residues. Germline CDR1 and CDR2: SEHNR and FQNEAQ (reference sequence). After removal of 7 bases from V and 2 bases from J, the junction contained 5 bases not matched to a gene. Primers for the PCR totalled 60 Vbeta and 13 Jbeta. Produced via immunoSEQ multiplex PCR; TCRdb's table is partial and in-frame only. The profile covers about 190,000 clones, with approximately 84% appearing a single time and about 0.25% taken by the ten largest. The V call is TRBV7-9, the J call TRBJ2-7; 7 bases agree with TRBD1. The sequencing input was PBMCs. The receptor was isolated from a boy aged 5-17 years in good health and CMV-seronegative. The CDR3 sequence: CASIRDSAYEQYF. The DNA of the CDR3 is TGTGCCAGCATCAGGGACAGCGCCTACGAGCAGTACTTC.